The clone carrying this TCR beta chain was counted between two and nine times. Its target is unknown. Germline lookup yields CDR1 MNHEY and CDR2 SVGEGT. The V end lost 5 bases, the J end lost 6 bases, and 11 bases lay between the germline ends. CDR3 size: 12 residues. The treatment was: roughly 18 received Ad26.COV2.S at low or high dose, single or two shots; about 5 received placebo; per-sample allocation not given. On day 63 after the first injection, vaccine and placebo recipients gave samples. Spike of the Wuhan-strain SARS-CoV-2 was expressed by an Ad26 vector, which formed the vaccine. Here immunoSEQ multiplex PCR was the method, and the copy in TCRdb shows in-frame clones only, minus some. The sample holds 200,000 to 250,000 clones; 88% are singletons and the top ten take around 11%. This entry is derived from a study of Ad26.COV2.S vaccination and SARS-CoV-2 variants. Study observations and caveats: Recipients of either vaccine or placebo displayed similar breadth of non-spike TCRs.

The chain couples TRBV6-2 or TRBV6-3 to TRBJ2-7; the D is unclear. The sequencing here drew on peripheral blood, taken in a trial of Ad26.COV2.S vaccine versus placebo. The clonotype comes from a person between 18 and 65 years old who received the Ad26.COV2.S COVID-19 vaccine or a placebo. CDR3 nucleotide sequence: TGTGCCAGCAGTGCCATAGTGGTCGAGCAGTACTTC. Encoded protein: CASSAIVVEQYF.